This T cell receptor (beta chain) was captured by sequencing in a study of identical twins. On this clonotype itself: Antigen unknown.

Healthy Caucasians, and only they, were the donors. V was pared by 7 bases and J by 3 bases, with 4 bases between. Germline V lookup: CDR1 SNHLY, CDR2 FYNNEI. The CDR3 totals 11 residues. TCRdb processed the 5' RACE reads anew with MiXCR; each CDR3 protein has one entry. Of approximately 210,000 distinct CDR3 sequences detected, over 5.5% appear once; the ten largest clones hold less than 15%. Study-level findings and limits: Not following the same donors, the study drew its conclusions from cross-sectional statistical analysis.

This sample also belongs to another study, concerning T cells expressing NK-cell markers. That report adds: The authors sequenced eight donors, of whom seven were HCMV-seropositive and one was seronegative. The authors applied an anti-gamma-delta TCR antibody in several experiments, and it restricted sorting to alpha-beta TCR T cells.

This chain connects TRBV2 to TRBJ1-3, with no clear D. The sequencing input was CD8+ T cells sorted from blood. The clonotype originates from a woman aged 18-29 years in good health. The CDR3 reads CASIDGNTIYF. CDR3 DNA sequence: TGTGCCAGCATTGATGGAAACACCATATATTTT.